This is a list of T cell receptor beta chains from one sample in a study of T-cell reconstitution after alpha-beta-depleted transplantation in children. From the PCR reads, TCRdb called clonotypes with MiXCR, one entry per CDR3 protein. The sample lists under 300,000 distinct CDR3 sequences, around a tenth seen once, with about a quarter in the top ten. The material sequenced was peripheral blood, taken 180 days after TCRalphabeta/CD19-depleted stem cell transplant. Receptors were obtained from a male patient between 2 and 10 years old who had a stem cell transplant for chronic granulomatous disease, so the T cells may come from the graft donor. Each CDR3 is given with its conserved first and last residue. A D gene is named only where the DNA matches it firmly. Expanded clones are given a class, and other clones once, few, many or no size at all.

V	size	J	D	DNA	CDR3
TRBV5-1	many	TRBJ2-1	.	TGCGCCAGCAGCTTGGATTGGGGGACGGCTGAGCAGTTCTTC	CASSLDWGTAEQFF
TRBV2	few	TRBJ2-1	.	TGTGCCAGTGTCTCGGGCTCTTGGGCGAGACGGGGCAATGAGCAGTTCTTC	CASVSGSWARRGNEQFF
TRBV7-2	many	TRBJ2-7	TRBD2	TGTGCCAGCAGCTTATTAGCGGGGGGGCCCCACGAGCAGTACTTC	CASSLLAGGPHEQYF
TRBV29-1	many	TRBJ2-2	TRBD1	TGCAGCGTCTATAGGGGCAGGGGGCTTACCGGGGAGCTGTTTTTT	CSVYRGRGLTGELFF
TRBV12-3/TRBV12-4	many	TRBJ2-7	.	TGTGCCAGCAGTCCGGGGACGAGGACACCCACCTACGAGCAGTACTTC	CASSPGTRTPTYEQYF
TRBV28	many	TRBJ1-1	TRBD1	TGTGCCAGCACCGCGACAGGGGAAGGGAACACTGAAGCTTTCTTT	CASTATGEGNTEAFF
TRBV6-1	many	TRBJ2-1	.	TGTGCCAGCAGTGGAACAGGGTATGAGCAGTTCTTC	CASSGTGYEQFF
TRBV12-3/TRBV12-4	many	TRBJ2-3	.	TGTGCCAGCAGTTTGGGGCACAACACAGATACGCAGTATTTT	CASSLGHNTDTQYF
TRBV4-1	few	TRBJ2-3	TRBD2	TGCGCCAGCAGCCAAGTCCCAAGCTCTGGGGGGGGAAGCACAGATACGCAGTATTTT	CASSQVPSSGGGSTDTQYF
TRBV6-1	many	TRBJ1-1	.	TGTGCCAGCAGTGCAGGGCTTGTGAACACTGAAGCTTTCTTT	CASSAGLVNTEAFF
TRBV6-1	many	TRBJ2-3	.	TGTGCCAGCAGTGAAGCGCGGCAAAATACGCAGTATTTT	CASSEARQNTQYF
TRBV19	many	TRBJ2-1	.	TGTGCCAGTAGTAGGGCGGACGTCAGGAATGAGCAGTTCTTC	CASSRADVRNEQFF
TRBV10-3	many	TRBJ2-7	.	TGTGCCATCAGTCCCTGGCAGGGCTCCTACGAGCAGTACTTC	CAISPWQGSYEQYF
TRBV5-1	many	TRBJ1-1	TRBD1	TGCGCCAGCAGCCCCCCGACAGGGAAGGGGACTGAAGCTTTCTTT	CASSPPTGKGTEAFF
TRBV28	many	TRBJ2-1	TRBD2	TGTGCCAGCAGTTTAACACTGGGCGGGAGCTCCTACAATGAGCAGTTCTTC	CASSLTLGGSSYNEQFF
TRBV7-3	many	TRBJ2-3	.	TGTGCCAGCAGCCCCCAGGGGACCACAGATACGCAGTATTTT	CASSPQGTTDTQYF
TRBV7-9	many	TRBJ2-5	.	TGTGCCAGCAGCCCCCGCCCTGACATGAGCCAAGAGACCCAGTACTTC	CASSPRPDMSQETQYF
TRBV12-3/TRBV12-4	many	TRBJ2-1	.	TGTGCCAGCAGTTTAGGGACGGGACTGAACTCCTACAATGAGCAGTTCTTC	CASSLGTGLNSYNEQFF
TRBV12-3/TRBV12-4	many	TRBJ2-2	.	TGTGCCAGCAGTTTATTAGGGGAGGTCACCGGGGAGCTGTTTTTT	CASSLLGEVTGELFF
TRBV5-1	many	TRBJ2-1	TRBD2	TGCGCCAGCAGCTCGTCGACTAGCGGTATCTACAATGAGCAGTTCTTC	CASSSSTSGIYNEQFF
TRBV9	many	TRBJ2-7	TRBD1	TGTGCCAGCAGCGTAGGACAGGGGGCCCAATACGAGCAGTACTTC	CASSVGQGAQYEQYF
TRBV6-5	many	TRBJ2-5	.	TGTGCCAGCAGTTACGGGGCTAGCAGGGAGACCCAGTACTTC	CASSYGASRETQYF
TRBV20-1	many	TRBJ2-3	TRBD1	TGCAGTGCTTCGACAGGGGACACAGATACGCAGTATTTT	CSASTGDTDTQYF
TRBV13	few	TRBJ1-4	TRBD1	TGTGCCAGCAGCGTACCAGGGGGTGAAAAACTGTTTTTT	CASSVPGGEKLFF
TRBV6-1	many	TRBJ2-3	.	TGTGCCAGCAGTGTTGGAGGGGGCGCGTCAGATACGCAGTATTTT	CASSVGGGASDTQYF
TRBV28	many	TRBJ2-1	.	TGTGCCAGCAGTAGGGACACCCCAGCCCTCTACAATGAGCAGTTCTTC	CASSRDTPALYNEQFF
TRBV7-2	.	TRBJ2-7	.	TGTGCCAGCAGCTTACGGTGGGACGGCTACGAGCAGTACTTC	CASSLRWDGYEQYF
TRBV19	many	TRBJ2-3	.	TGTGCCAGTAGTATAGGGGAATTTGTGGCAGATACGCAGTATTTT	CASSIGEFVADTQYF
TRBV20-1	few	TRBJ2-1	.	TGCAGTGCTAGAGATTTGCTAGCTTCCTACAATGAGCAGTTCTTC	CSARDLLASYNEQFF
TRBV27	many	TRBJ2-5	.	TGTGCCAGCAGTAACTCCGGGCTCCAAGAGACCCAGTACTTC	CASSNSGLQETQYF
TRBV5-8	.	TRBJ2-5	.	TGTGCCAGCAGCTTGATCAGTTTAGGGACCCAGTACTTC	CASSLISLGTQYF
TRBV20-1	many	TRBJ2-7	.	TGCAGTGCTAGGTTACGGAGCTCCTACGAGCAGTACTTC	CSARLRSSYEQYF
TRBV12-3/TRBV12-4	many	TRBJ1-5	.	TGTGCCAGCGGCCCTAGGGGCAATCAGCCCCAGCATTTT	CASGPRGNQPQHF
TRBV14	many	TRBJ2-1	.	TGTGCCAGCAGCTATGCTCTCGGGGGGCGCAATGAGCAGTTCTTC	CASSYALGGRNEQFF
TRBV9	many	TRBJ2-7	.	TGTGCCAGCAGCGTAGAGCTAGGGCGTCGCGAGCAGTACTTC	CASSVELGRREQYF
TRBV7-6	many	TRBJ2-2	.	TGTGCCAGCAGCTTATTTTTCGCCGGGGAGCTGTTTTTT	CASSLFFAGELFF
TRBV19	many	TRBJ1-5	.	TGTGCCAGTAGTATGAGGGTCTATAGCAATCAGCCCCAGCATTTT	CASSMRVYSNQPQHF
TRBV27	many	TRBJ2-5	TRBD1	TGTGCCAGCAGTTTAAGGTCAGGGCAACGAAACAGGGGGGAGACCCAGTACTTC	CASSLRSGQRNRGETQYF
TRBV7-2	many	TRBJ2-5	.	TGTGCCAGCAGCTTTAGGACACAAGAGACCCAGTACTTC	CASSFRTQETQYF
TRBV12-3/TRBV12-4	many	TRBJ2-6	.	TGTGCCAGCAGTTTTCACCGACGTACCTCTGGGGCCAACGTCCTGACTTTC	CASSFHRRTSGANVLTF
TRBV20-1	many	TRBJ2-3	.	TGCAGTGCAGCAAGGGAGTTTGGGACAGATACGCAGTATTTT	CSAAREFGTDTQYF